This is a list of T cell receptor beta chains from one sample in a study of shared clonotypes between healthy human individuals. The table came from immunoSEQ multiplex PCR; TCRdb's copy has only in-frame clones and leaves some out. Of 2 million to 2.5 million clones detected, approximately 96% appear once; the ten largest clones hold roughly 0.13%. Material for sequencing was naive CD4+ T cells sorted from blood. The receptors stem from a young man in good health. Both conserved end residues are part of each CDR3. The D gene is left open where the match is weak. A clone size is listed for some rows: how often the clone was seen (once, few, many), or a class if it is expanded.

d_call | j_call | clone_size | v_call | cdr3_nt | cdr3_aa
TRBD2 | TRBJ2-7 | - | TRBV6-1 | TGTGCCAGCAGTCCATGGACTAGCGGGCTCTACGAGCAGTACTTC | CASSPWTSGLYEQYF
- | TRBJ1-5 | - | TRBV5-1 | TGCGCCAGCAGCTTGGGGGCAGGGGGCAATCAGCCCCAGCATTTT | CASSLGAGGNQPQHF
TRBD1 | TRBJ1-6 | - | TRBV11-2 | TGTGCCAGCAGCTTAGACAGGGGGTCACCCCTCCACTTT | CASSLDRGSPLHF
- | TRBJ1-5 | - | TRBV6-1 | TGTGCCAGCAGTTCACCGGACCGCGATCAGCCCCAGCATTTT | CASSSPDRDQPQHF
- | TRBJ2-5 | - | TRBV25-1 | TGTGCCAGCAGTGAATATGTAGGTGCGGTTGCGGAGACCCAGTACTTC | CASSEYVGAVAETQYF
- | TRBJ1-1 | once | TRBV6-5 | TGTGCCAGCAGGATGATTGGGGACACTGAAGCTTTCTTT | CASRMIGDTEAFF
TRBD1 | TRBJ2-7 | - | TRBV18 | TGTGCCAGCTCATCCGGACAGGGGGCCTCGGAAGAGCAGTACTTC | CASSSGQGASEEQYF
- | TRBJ1-1 | - | TRBV9 | TGTGCCAGCAGCGTAGAGCCAGGAAAGGTCTCTGAAGCTTTCTTT | CASSVEPGKVSEAFF
TRBD2 | TRBJ2-5 | - | TRBV10-3 | TGTGCCATCAGTGCGGGACTAGCAGACAAAGAGACCCAGTACTTC | CAISAGLADKETQYF
- | TRBJ2-2 | - | TRBV19 | TGTGCCAGTAGTATGAACAGGGCCATAACCGGGGAGCTGTTTTTT | CASSMNRAITGELFF
- | TRBJ1-1 | - | TRBV2 | TGTGCCAGCAGTGAAGCTGGGGGGAACACTGAAGCTTTCTTT | CASSEAGGNTEAFF
- | TRBJ1-2 | - | TRBV6-1 | TGTGCCAGCAGTGAAGCCTCGGACACCTATGGCTACACCTTC | CASSEASDTYGYTF
TRBD2 | TRBJ2-7 | - | TRBV7-2 | TGTGCCAGCGGGGGAGCGGGAGGAATGGAAGAGCAGTACTTC | CASGGAGGMEEQYF
TRBD1 | TRBJ2-3 | - | TRBV5-1 | TGCGCCAGCAGGCCGGGACAGACTAGCACAGATACGCAGTATTTT | CASRPGQTSTDTQYF
TRBD2 | TRBJ2-5 | - | TRBV9 | TGTGCCAGCAGCTTAGGACTAGCGGGGGTTGGGGAGACCCAGTACTTC | CASSLGLAGVGETQYF
TRBD1 | TRBJ1-1 | once | TRBV4-1 | TGCGCCAGCAGCCAAGGGACAGGGGACACTGAAGCTTTCTTT | CASSQGTGDTEAFF
- | TRBJ1-2 | few | TRBV7-9 | TGTGCCAGCAGCTACAGGAGCTATGGCTACACCTTC | CASSYRSYGYTF
- | TRBJ1-3 | - | TRBV28 | TGTGCCAGCAGTTTACCGGGCACGTCTGGAAACACCATATATTTT | CASSLPGTSGNTIYF
- | TRBJ2-3 | - | TRBV7-2 | TGTGCCAGCAGCCCAAGACTCATAGATACGCAGTATTTT | CASSPRLIDTQYF
- | TRBJ2-3 | - | TRBV28 | TGTGCCAGCACGACGGGAGCAATTCCAAGCACAGATACGCAGTATTTT | CASTTGAIPSTDTQYF
TRBD2 | TRBJ2-1 | - | TRBV30 | TGTGCCTGGGGGGGACTAGCTTACAATGAGCAGTTCTTC | CAWGGLAYNEQFF
- | TRBJ2-5 | - | TRBV18 | TGTGCCAGCTCACCAGGAGGTGCCGGGCAAGAGACCCAGTACTTC | CASSPGGAGQETQYF
- | TRBJ1-5 | - | TRBV4-2 | TGTGCCAGCAGCCAAGAAGGGCTACAGGGAAATCAGCCCCAGCATTTT | CASSQEGLQGNQPQHF
TRBD1 | TRBJ1-4 | - | TRBV4-1 | TGCGCCAGCAGCCAACAGGACAGGGTGACAAACGAAAAACTGTTTTTT | CASSQQDRVTNEKLFF
TRBD1 | TRBJ1-1 | - | TRBV5-1 | TGCGCCAGCAGCGGATTACAGGGGCCGAACACTGAAGCTTTCTTT | CASSGLQGPNTEAFF
TRBD2 | TRBJ2-7 | - | TRBV7-2 | TGTGCCAGCAGCTATACTAGCGGGAGGACCGAGCAGTACTTC | CASSYTSGRTEQYF
- | TRBJ2-7 | - | TRBV6-1 | TGTGCCAGCAGTGAGACCCCCGGGTACGAGCAGTACTTC | CASSETPGYEQYF
- | TRBJ2-3 | - | TRBV4-1 | TGCGCCAGCAGCCAAGATCCCACCGGGGCCTATGGGAGCACAGATACGCAGTATTTT | CASSQDPTGAYGSTDTQYF
TRBD1 | TRBJ2-4 | - | TRBV19 | TGTGCCAGTATGGCGACAGGGATCGGAAACATTCAGTACTTC | CASMATGIGNIQYF
TRBD1 | TRBJ1-3 | - | TRBV28 | TGTGCCAGCAGATTCCACAGGGGGTATGGAAACACCATATATTTT | CASRFHRGYGNTIYF